This TCR beta chain came from a study of sequential checkpoint blockade in melanoma. Study summary: Patients were randomized 1:1 to nivolumab-then-ipilimumab or ipilimumab-then-nivolumab first-line. Maintenance nivolumab came after either treatment sequence.

As to treatment: randomized to nivolumab then ipilimumab (arm A) or the reverse (arm B). No patient had prior DNA-damaging chemotherapy. PBMC sorting kept live CD3+CD8+ cells without CD19 or CD56. Measured with immunoSEQ multiplex PCR; TCRdb has only the in-frame clones, and not every one. The sample yields 18,000 or so clones, roughly 69% seen once. The sequenced sample was CD8+ T cells sorted from blood (inferred from file names), obtained from a patient given nivolumab and ipilimumab in sequence. This receptor was identified in a human donor with melanoma.

CDR3 amino acids: CASSSRTAFNYNEQFF. The CDR3 bases are TGTGCCAGCAGCTCACGGACAGCCTTTAACTACAATGAGCAGTTCTTC. This chain links TRBV11-2 with TRBJ2-1, with a tentative D call TRBD1 (6 bases). The CDR3 length is 16 residues. V was cut by 4 bases and J by 3 bases, with 16 bases left in between. Germline V CDR1 and CDR2: SGHAT, FQNNGV.